Listed here are 21 T cell receptor beta chains from one sample, sequenced in a study of blood T cell repertoires in COVID-19. The table came from immunoSEQ multiplex PCR; TCRdb's copy has only in-frame clones and leaves some out. The sample holds fewer than 100,000 clones; approximately 88% are singletons and the top ten take under 55%. Sequencing was performed on peripheral blood. These receptors originate from a human donor in a cohort sampled during active COVID-19.

The chain employs TRBV19 and TRBJ1-4, with 8 nucleotides matching TRBD1. V gave up 9 bases and J gave up 2 bases; unmatched junction bases: 2. The CDR3 has 13 amino acids. Germline assignment: CDR1 LNHDA and CDR2 SQIVND (reference sequence). CDR3 residues: CASGQGTNEKLFF. In DNA form, the CDR3 reads TGTGCCAGCGGACAGGGCACTAATGAAAAACTGTTTTTT.

This clone came up many times. The V gene is TRBV9, the J gene TRBJ2-1, with 12 bases identical to TRBD2. The junction had 11 bases not matched to a gene; V was cut back by 4 bases and J by 6 bases. CDR3 length: 17 amino acids. Germline loops: CDR1 SGDLS, CDR2 YYNGEE. In nucleotides, the CDR3 is TGTGCCAGCAGCAGCAGTTCTAGCGGGAGGGGTGGCAATGAGCAGTTCTTC. This translates into CASSSSSSGRGGNEQFF.

The J gene is TRBJ2-1, the V gene TRBV11-3; 8 bases map to TRBD2. J gave up 14 bases and V 4 bases, and 7 bases lay outside the gene matches. The CDR3 covers 12 residues. Germline V CDR1 and CDR2: SGHNT, YENEEA. CDR3 loop: CASSSPGGAKFF. As DNA, the CDR3 is TGTGCCAGCAGCTCACCGGGGGGGGCGAAGTTCTTC.

The V gene is TRBV5-1, the J gene TRBJ2-2, with D hard to call. Germline V gene data show CDR1 as SGHRS and CDR2 as YFSETQ. The CDR3 loop spans 13 amino acids. Trimming removed 4 bases from V and 5 bases from J, with 9 bases in between. Here the CDR3 DNA reads TGCGCCAGCAGCCAGTTTCAAACCGGGGAGCTGTTTTTT. Residues: CASSQFQTGELFF.

The rearrangement joins TRBV11-2 to TRBJ2-5, with 10 bases aligning to TRBD2. The V segment lost 3 bases and the J segment 2 bases; nucleotides outside the gene matches: 3. Looked up from germline, CDR1 is SGHAT and CDR2 is FQNNGV. There are 15 residues in the CDR3. The chain's CDR3 is CASSLGAGGQETQYF. The DNA for the CDR3 is TGTGCCAGCAGCTTGGGAGCGGGGGGGCAAGAGACCCAGTACTTC.

The CDR3 sequence is CASSFSLQETQYF. DNA for the CDR3: TGTGCCAGCAGCTTTTCCCTACAAGAGACCCAGTACTTC. The gene calls are TRBV7-3 and TRBJ2-5; D remains unclear. This CDR3 has 13 amino acids. Germline values: CDR1 SGHTA, CDR2 FQGTGA. V lost 3 bases and J 2 bases, leaving 7 bases between the germline ends.

The sample holds one count of this clone. The V call is TRBV14, the J call TRBJ2-1; 11 nucleotides align to TRBD2. The length of the CDR3 is 15 residues. V was pared by 4 bases and J by 4 bases, with 3 bases of the junction left unmatched. The germline gives CDR1 SGHDN, CDR2 FVKESK. The CDR3 reads CASSPGLAVYNEQFF. CDR3 DNA: TGTGCCAGCAGCCCGGGACTAGCGGTTTACAATGAGCAGTTCTTC.

The chain is built from TRBV24-1 and TRBJ2-3; a weak D match, TRBD1 (5 bases). Trimming took off 2 bases at V and 2 bases at J, with 10 bases between the two ends. The CDR3 is 15 amino acids. Germline lookup yields CDR1 KGHDR and CDR2 SFDVKD. The CDR3 sequence is CATSDSKGHTDTQYF. CDR3 bases: TGTGCCACCAGTGATTCTAAGGGGCACACAGATACGCAGTATTTT.

The chain combines TRBV7-9 with TRBJ2-1; maybe TRBD1 (6 bases). Trimming removed 3 bases at V and 0 bases at J, with 9 bases between. Germline V gene lookup returns CDR1 SEHNR and CDR2 FQNEAQ (reference sequence). The CDR3 spans 15 residues. In DNA form, the CDR3 reads TGTGCCAGCAGCTTCGAACAGGGCTCCTACAATGAGCAGTTCTTC. Translation gives CASSFEQGSYNEQFF.

This chain links TRBV19 with TRBJ2-3; the match to TRBD2 covers 8 bases. The V gene's germline CDR1 is LNHDA and CDR2 SQIVND (reference sequence). V shed 7 bases, J shed 5 bases, and the junction held 11 bases outside the gene matches. The CDR3 covers 15 residues. The CDR3 bases are TGTGCCAGTACCATCTCCGCGGGGGGTGGAGATACGCAGTATTTT. Translating it yields CASTISAGGGDTQYF.

This rearrangement joins TRBV4-3 to TRBJ2-1; 13 bases line up with TRBD2. The CDR3 has 15 amino acids. Per germline, CDR1 LGHNA and CDR2 YSLEER. The V gene end was trimmed by 0 bases and the J gene end by 10 bases; junction bases not matched to a gene: 3. In nucleotides, the CDR3 is TGCGCCAGCAGCCAAGAACTAGCGGGGGGGCAGGAGCAGTTCTTC. It codes for CASSQELAGGQEQFF.

The rearrangement joins TRBV11-3 to TRBJ2-3; no definite D call. The V gene lost 5 bases and the J gene lost 2 bases, with 8 bases spanning the gap. CDR3 size: 13 residues. The germline V gene encodes CDR1 SGHNT and CDR2 YENEEA. The CDR3 spells CASSPHLTDTQYF. As DNA, the CDR3 is TGTGCCAGCAGCCCACACCTCACAGATACGCAGTATTTT.

CDR3 sequence reads: CASSEALQGAGYEQYF. CDR3 nucleotide sequence: TGTGCCAGCAGTGAAGCGCTTCAGGGGGCGGGCTACGAGCAGTACTTC. V usage is TRBV2 and J usage is TRBJ2-7; 8 bases align to TRBD1. This CDR3 contains 16 residues. Germline V gene lookup returns CDR1 SNHLY and CDR2 FYNNEI. V shed 0 bases and J 3 bases; nucleotides not matched to a gene: 7.

The chain employs TRBV19 and TRBJ1-4; TRBD1 might be the D (6 bases). The length of the CDR3 is 15 residues. CDR1 is LNHDA, CDR2 SQIVND, per germline (reference sequence). Trimming cost V 5 bases and J 4 bases, with 14 bases left between them. The CDR3 loop is CASSPREGDNEKLFF. CDR3 sequence (DNA): TGTGCCAGTAGTCCCCGGGAGGGGGATAATGAAAAACTGTTTTTT.

The chain is built from TRBV11-2 and TRBJ2-2, with D tentatively TRBD2 (6 bases). Trimming took off 3 bases at V and 0 bases at J, with 8 bases between the two ends. Germline V gene lookup returns CDR1 SGHAT and CDR2 FQNNGV. This CDR3 is 15 amino acids long. The CDR3 nucleotides are TGTGCCAGCAGCTTCGGGGGACCGAACACCGGGGAGCTGTTTTTT. Translated, it gives CASSFGGPNTGELFF.

The rearrangement joins TRBV27 to TRBJ1-1, with 12 bases that match TRBD1. Looked up from germline, CDR1 is MNHEY and CDR2 is SMNVEV (reference sequence). The CDR3 covers 16 residues. V shed 3 bases, J shed 5 bases, and the junction held 7 bases outside the gene matches. CDR3 residues: CASSLLRDRGLTEAFF. CDR3 bases: TGTGCCAGCAGTTTGCTCCGGGACAGGGGGCTTACTGAAGCTTTCTTT.

The J gene is TRBJ1-5, the V gene TRBV18; tentatively, D is TRBD1 (6 bases). Germline V gene lookup returns CDR1 KGHSH and CDR2 LQKENI. The CDR3 totals 17 residues. Trimming took off 3 bases at V and 7 bases at J, with 22 bases between the two ends. CDR3 in amino acids: CASSPLPPQGGGQPQHF. The CDR3 nucleotides are TGTGCCAGCTCACCCCTCCCTCCACAGGGCGGGGGGCAGCCCCAGCATTTT.

This clone showed up just once. The chain recombines TRBV7-8 with TRBJ2-7; 8 positions match TRBD2. The CDR3 length is 15 residues. Per the germline V gene, CDR1 is SGHVS and CDR2 is FQNEAQ. V lost 2 bases, J lost 7 bases, and 10 bases stayed unmatched. The CDR3 protein is CASSLTSSGRGEQYF. As DNA, the CDR3 is TGTGCCAGCAGCTTAACCTCTAGCGGGCGGGGAGAGCAGTACTTC.

This chain joins TRBV19 and TRBJ2-2; weak D call: TRBD1 (5 bases). With 7 bases removed from V and 3 bases from J, the gap between germline ends came to 12 bases. The CDR3 extends over 14 amino acids. CDR1 and CDR2 from the germline V gene are LNHDA and SQIVND (reference sequence). The CDR3, as DNA: TGTGCCAGTATTCCAGACAGCTACACCGGGGAGCTGTTTTTT. Translated, it gives CASIPDSYTGELFF.

The gene calls are TRBV5-1 and TRBJ2-2; 10 nucleotides match TRBD2. CDR1 and CDR2 (germline): SGHRS, YFSETQ. After removal of 3 bases from V and 1 base from J, the junction contained 3 bases not matched to a gene. The CDR3 runs 16 residues. Here the CDR3 reads CASSSTSGQNTGELFF. CDR3 coding DNA: TGCGCCAGCAGCTCGACTAGCGGGCAGAACACCGGGGAGCTGTTTTTT. Full variable domain (outside the CDR3, taken from reference TRBV5-1 and TRBJ2-2): KAGVTQTPRYLIKTRGQQVTLSCSPISGHRSVSWYQQTPGQGLQFLFEYFSETQRNKGNFPGRFSGRQFSNSRSEMNVSTLELGDSALYLCASSSTSGQNTGELFFGEGSRLTVL.

The chain joins TRBV2 to TRBJ2-1; 15 bases match TRBD2. Trimming at V came to 5 bases and at J to 7 bases, leaving 3 bases not matched to a gene. Germline-derived CDR1 and CDR2 are SNHLY and FYNNEI. The CDR3 is 15 amino acids. The CDR3 sequence: CASSPGLAGGNEQFF. Written as DNA, the CDR3 is TGTGCCAGCAGTCCTGGACTAGCGGGGGGGAATGAGCAGTTCTTC.